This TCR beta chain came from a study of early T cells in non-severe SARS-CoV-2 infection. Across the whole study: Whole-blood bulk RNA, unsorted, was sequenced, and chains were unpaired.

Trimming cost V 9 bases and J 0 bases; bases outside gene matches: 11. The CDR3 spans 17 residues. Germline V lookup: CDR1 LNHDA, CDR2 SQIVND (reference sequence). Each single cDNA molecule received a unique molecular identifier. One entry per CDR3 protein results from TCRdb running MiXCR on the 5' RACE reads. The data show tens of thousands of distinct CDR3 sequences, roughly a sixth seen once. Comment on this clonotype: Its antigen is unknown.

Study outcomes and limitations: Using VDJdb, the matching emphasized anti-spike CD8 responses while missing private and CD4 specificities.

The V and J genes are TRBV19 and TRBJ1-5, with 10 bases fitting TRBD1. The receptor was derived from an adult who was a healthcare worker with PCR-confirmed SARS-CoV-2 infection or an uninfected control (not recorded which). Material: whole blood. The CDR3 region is CASLSGTGVYSNQPQHF. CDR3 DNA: TGTGCCAGCCTATCCGGGACAGGGGTCTATAGCAATCAGCCCCAGCATTTT.